What follows are 32 T cell receptor beta chains derived from one specimen sequenced in a study of post-analysis software for immune sequencing data (dated by TCRdb to the mid-2010s). The protocol used for the library was PCR. Sequencing took place on an Illumina HiSeq 2500. To reduce PCR and sequencing biases, unique molecular identifiers were incorporated into the TCR beta cDNA libraries. TCRdb trimmed public reads at Q25 via fastp, called clones via MiXCR and kept in-frame beta chains. CDR3 protein sequences are deduplicated, and each keeps its most common genes and DNA. For this sample there are 650,000 to 850,000 distinct CDR3 sequences; about 57% appear just once. The top ten clonotypes cover approximately 4.2% of the sample. Antigens for these TCRs are unknown. Study-level results and caveats: Patients showed significantly higher frequencies than controls for a handful of TRBV segments, among them TRBV5-6, TRBV5-1 and TRBV20-1.

What was sequenced was blood. These TCRs come from a girl under 18 with multiple sclerosis.

The gene calls are TRBV7-2 and TRBJ2-5, with D perhaps TRBD1 (8 bases). Matching the DNA end better, TRBJ2-7 makes the J call doubtful. Germline loops: CDR1 SGHTA, CDR2 FQGNSA. The CDR3 is 15 amino acids. The CDR3 DNA reads as TGTGCCAGCAGGGGAGGGACAGGACCGGGGTACGAGCAGTACTTC. Protein product: CASRGGTGPGYEQYF.

Points on this clonotype: One end of the junction varies from germline; a read error may be responsible. The CDR3 is CSARDPQGGSTDAQYF. The CDR3 coding sequence is TGCAGTGCTAGAGATCCGCAGGGGGGAAGCACAGATGCGCAGTATTTT. The gene calls are TRBV20-1 and TRBJ2-3; tentatively, D is TRBD1 (7 bases). This CDR3 has 16 amino acids. In germline, CDR1 is DFQATT, CDR2 SNEGSKA (reference sequence).

V and J are TRBV7-2 and TRBJ1-2, with a possible D match to TRBD1 (5 bases). Germline V CDR1 and CDR2: SGHTA, FQGNSA. The CDR3 is 13 residues long. Trimming took off 1 base at V and 8 bases at J, with 11 bases between the two ends. The CDR3 coding sequence is TGTGCCAGCAGCTTAGACGGGACTGGCGGCTACACCTTC. Translated, it gives CASSLDGTGGYTF.

V is TRBV5-5 and J is TRBJ2-5, with D maybe TRBD2 (7 bases). V lost 4 bases and J lost 2, with 21 bases in between. From germline, CDR1 is SGHKS and CDR2 YYEKEE (reference sequence). This CDR3 region has 17 residues. CDR3 amino acids: CASSPPDWGGPQETQYF. CDR3 bases: TGTGCCAGCAGCCCACCCGACTGGGGGGGGCCACAAGAGACCCAGTACTTC.

V and J are TRBV29-1 and TRBJ2-7; 10 bases align to TRBD1. This CDR3 region has 14 residues. V lost 1 base, J lost 3 bases, and 3 bases stayed unmatched. Germline CDR1 is SQVTM and CDR2 is ANQGSEA. The CDR3 DNA reads as TGCAGCGTTGAAGGACAGGGGGCGGTCTACGAGCAGTACTTC. Its protein is CSVEGQGAVYEQYF.

The J gene is TRBJ2-7, the V gene TRBV9; D call uncertain. The J call may be in error: the DNA end matches TRBJ2-5 better. Germline V gene lookup returns CDR1 SGDLS and CDR2 YYNGEE. The CDR3 runs to 13 residues. The chain's CDR3 is CASSSLTKETQYF. The CDR3 nucleotides read TGTGCCAGCAGCTCCTTAACAAAAGAGACCCAGTACTTC.

This rearrangement joins TRBV28 to TRBJ1-6; D possibly corresponds to TRBD1 (6 bases). This CDR3 region has 17 residues. CDR1 MDHEN and CDR2 SYDVKM come from the germline V gene. The V gene lost 2 bases and the J gene lost 0 bases, with 11 bases spanning the gap. Here the CDR3 DNA reads TGTGCCAGCAGTTTAACAGGGTCGAGCTCCTATAATTCACCCCTCCACTTT. Translating gives CASSLTGSSSYNSPLHF.

This rearrangement joins TRBV25-1 to TRBJ1-4; D is ambiguous. There are 16 residues in the CDR3. Germline V gene sequence: CDR1 MGHDK, CDR2 SYGVNS. Trimming took 3 bases from V and 7 from J, leaving 18 bases between them. This chain's CDR3 is CASSDAARLAVEKLFF. The CDR3 DNA follows: TGTGCCAGCAGTGACGCGGCGCGGTTAGCGGTTGAAAAACTGTTTTTT.

V is TRBV4-1 and J is TRBJ1-1; 7 nucleotides match TRBD1. V shed 2 bases, J shed 5 bases, and the junction held 5 bases outside the gene matches. Per the germline V gene, CDR1 is MGHRA and CDR2 is YSYEKL. The CDR3 has 14 amino acids. The CDR3 DNA is TGCGCCAGCAGCCAACCAAGGGGGCGGACTGAAGCTTTCTTT. It yields the protein CASSQPRGRTEAFF.

The rearrangement joins TRBV5-1 to TRBJ1-2, with 8 bases aligning to TRBD1. Germline V gives CDR1 SGHRS, CDR2 YFSETQ. V dropped 0 bases and J dropped 4; count of bases not matched to a gene: 11. CDR3 length equals 17 residues. The CDR3 region is CASSLAPGGAGGYGYTF. Written as DNA, the CDR3 is TGCGCCAGCAGCTTGGCTCCAGGGGGCGCGGGAGGCTATGGCTACACCTTC.

The CDR3 loop reads CASSLGAGFEQYF. In DNA form, the CDR3 reads TGCGCCAGCAGCTTGGGTGCGGGCTTCGAGCAGTACTTC. This rearrangement joins TRBV5-1 to TRBJ2-7; tentatively, D is TRBD2 (5 bases). V was cut by 0 bases and J by 6 bases, with 10 bases left in between. The CDR3 totals 13 residues. Per germline, CDR1 SGHRS and CDR2 YFSETQ.

This clonotype came up a few times. The chain joins TRBV29-1 to TRBJ2-1; tentatively, D is TRBD1 (5 bases). In germline, CDR1 is SQVTM, CDR2 ANQGSEA. Deletions cut 5 bases from V and 2 bases from J, with 16 bases between. CDR3 length equals 15 residues. DNA of the CDR3: TGCAGCGTTCATCGACAGACCGGCCCCTACAATGAGCAGTTCTTC. Translating gives CSVHRQTGPYNEQFF.

This clonotype was counted only a few times. V and J are TRBV20-1 and TRBJ2-5; TRBD1 matches at 7 bases. With the DNA end fitting TRBJ2-7 better, the J assignment may be wrong. Germline V gene lookup returns CDR1 DFQATT and CDR2 SNEGSKA (reference sequence). The CDR3 is 14 residues long. The CDR3 nucleotides read TGCAGTGCCACCCTCACAGGGGATAACTACGAGCAGTACTTC. As protein: CSATLTGDNYEQYF.

The chain links TRBV7-6 to TRBJ2-7; TRBD1 or TRBD2 may be the D gene (5 bases each). Trimming cost V 4 bases and J 2 bases, with 12 bases left between them. This CDR3 contains 14 residues. Germline CDR1 and CDR2: SGHVS and FNYEAQ. This CDR3 is CASSSVWGPYEQYF. DNA of the CDR3: TGTGCCAGCAGCTCGGTTTGGGGACCCTACGAGCAGTACTTC. Drawing the rest from reference TRBV7-6 and TRBJ2-7, the complete variable domain is GAGVSQSPRYKVTKRGQDVALRCDPISGHVSLYWYRQALGQGPEFLTYFNYEAQQDKSGLPNDRFSAERPEGSISTLTIQRTEQRDSAMYRCASSSVWGPYEQYFGPGTRLTVT.

This chain uses TRBV25-1 with TRBJ2-1; TRBD1 might be the D (6 bases). V lost 6 bases and J 8 bases, leaving 8 bases between the germline ends. The length of the CDR3 is 11 residues. CDR1 MGHDK and CDR2 SYGVNS come from the germline V gene. DNA of the CDR3: TGTGCCAGCAGAAACAGGGATGAGCAGTTCTTC. Protein sequence: CASRNRDEQFF. Filled out from reference TRBV25-1 and TRBJ2-1, the complete variable domain reads EADIYQTPRYLVIGTGKKITLECSQTMGHDKMYWYQQDPGMELHLIHYSYGVNSTEKGDLSSESTVSRIRTEHFPLTLESARPSHTSQYLCASRNRDEQFFGPGTRLTVL.

This sequence joins TRBV29-1 and TRBJ2-1; 12 nucleotides agree with TRBD2. CDR1 and CDR2 from the germline V gene are SQVTM and ANQGSEA. J was trimmed by 8 bases and V by 7 bases; bases with no gene match: 9. The CDR3 has 14 amino acids. CDR3 region: CSAKLAGGRDEQFF. The CDR3 DNA reads TGCAGCGCCAAACTAGCGGGGGGCCGTGATGAGCAGTTCTTC.

Only a few counts were recorded for this clonotype. The gene calls are TRBV29-1 and TRBJ2-4; 13 bases fit TRBD2. The DNA end is a closer match to TRBJ2-7, so the J assignment may be wrong. Germline loops: CDR1 SQVTM, CDR2 ANQGSEA. The CDR3 loop spans 16 amino acids. CDR3 DNA: TGCAGCGTTGCGACTAGCGGGAGGAACCCCTCTTACGAGCAGTACTTC. It is translated as CSVATSGRNPSYEQYF.

V usage is TRBV5-1 and J usage is TRBJ2-7; 9 nucleotides line up with TRBD1. This CDR3 region has 14 residues. The germline V gene encodes CDR1 SGHRS and CDR2 YFSETQ. V lost 2 bases to trimming and J lost 5 bases; unmatched junction nucleotides: 5. The CDR3 region has the DNA TGCGCCAGCAGCTTAGGGACAGGGATAAACGAGCAGTACTTC. Translated: CASSLGTGINEQYF.

V usage is TRBV5-1 and J usage is TRBJ2-5; no reliable D call. The DNA end favors TRBJ2-7, so the J call may be wrong. The CDR3 sequence is 14 residues long. Germline assignment: CDR1 SGHRS and CDR2 YFSETQ. Here the CDR3 DNA reads TGCGCCAGCAGCTTGGGGGTGTGGCTGAACGAGCAGTACTTC. Protein sequence: CASSLGVWLNEQYF.

The table lists this clonotype with a few counts. The chain joins TRBV30 to TRBJ2-7; D is unclear. The CDR3 is made up of 14 amino acids. The germline CDR1 and CDR2 sequences are GTSNPN and SVGIG (reference sequence). Between the trimmed V and J ends, which lost 0 bases and 6 bases, there was a span of 15 bases. The CDR3 sequence is CAWSVRSRLGEQYF. The CDR3 DNA sequence: TGTGCCTGGAGTGTACGCTCCCGGCTTGGCGAGCAGTACTTC.

The sample holds one count of this clonotype. The rearrangement uses TRBV20-1 and TRBJ2-1, with D possibly being TRBD1 (6 bases). The CDR3 extends over 14 amino acids. V lost 6 bases and J 5 bases, leaving 17 bases between the germline ends. Germline V gene sequence: CDR1 DFQATT, CDR2 SNEGSKA (reference sequence). This chain's CDR3 is CSAPRSGVHNEQFF. As DNA, the CDR3 is TGCAGTGCACCAAGATCAGGGGTCCACAATGAGCAGTTCTTC.

This clonotype was observed once. This chain links TRBV29-1 with TRBJ2-5, with unresolved D. V lost 7 bases and J lost 9, with 18 bases in between. This CDR3 is 12 amino acids long. CDR1 is SQVTM, CDR2 ANQGSEA, per germline. The CDR3 DNA follows: TGCAGCGCCCCCGGCTCCTCGCAGGCCCAGTACTTC. Its translation: CSAPGSSQAQYF. Together with reference TRBV29-1 and TRBJ2-5, the CDR3 gives the full variable domain: SAVISQKPSRDICQRGTSLTIQCQVDSQVTMMFWYRQQPGQSLTLIATANQGSEATYESGFVIDKFPISRPNLTFSTLTVSNMSPEDSSIYLCSAPGSSQAQYFGPGTRLLVL.

The genes are TRBV7-2 and TRBJ2-1, with TRBD2 matching over 10 bases. CDR1 and CDR2 (germline): SGHTA, FQGNSA. V was clipped by 2 bases and J by 10 bases; unmatched bases: 11. The CDR3 contains 16 residues. CDR3 sequence: CASSLSSGGPPKEQFF. CDR3 nucleotide sequence: TGTGCCAGCAGCTTAAGTAGCGGGGGGCCCCCCAAAGAGCAGTTCTTC. Supplemented by reference TRBV7-2 and TRBJ2-1, the full variable domain reads GAGVSQSPSNKVTEKGKDVELRCDPISGHTALYWYRQSLGQGLEFLIYFQGNSAPDKSGLPSDRFSAERTGGSVSTLTIQRTQQEDSAVYLCASSLSSGGPPKEQFFGPGTRLTVL.

V usage is TRBV7-2 and J usage is TRBJ2-1; no clear D. The V end lost 2 bases, the J end lost 4 bases, and 6 bases lay between the germline ends. The CDR3 totals 13 residues. Germline CDR1 is SGHTA and CDR2 is FQGNSA. The CDR3 region is CASSLTDYNEQFF. The CDR3 region has the DNA TGTGCCAGCAGCTTAACGGATTACAATGAGCAGTTCTTC.

The V and J genes are TRBV5-1 and TRBJ2-1, with TRBD2 matching 7 bases. This CDR3 comprises 13 residues. Germline lookup yields CDR1 SGHRS and CDR2 YFSETQ. V trimming: 5 bases; J trimming: 7 bases; junction bases outside the gene matches: 6. The CDR3 here is CASSGRAVNEQFF. The CDR3 DNA is TGCGCCAGCAGTGGGAGGGCCGTGAATGAGCAGTTCTTC.

J is TRBJ1-4 and V is TRBV6-1, with D unclear. Germline-derived CDR1 and CDR2 are MNHNS and SASEGT. The CDR3 covers 16 residues. Trimming removed 5 bases at V and 0 bases at J, with 13 bases between. CDR3 DNA sequence: TGTGCCAGCAGTAGAACCGGGAGAACAACTAATGAAAAACTGTTTTTT. The encoded protein is CASSRTGRTTNEKLFF.

Notes on this clonotype: A junction end diverges from the germline sequence, so it may reflect a read error. The chain is built from TRBV3-1 and TRBJ2-7; D possibly matches TRBD1 or TRBD2 (6 bases each). This CDR3 comprises 14 residues. Germline CDR1 LGHDT, CDR2 YNNKEL (reference sequence). CDR3 residues: CASSHAGHTRERYF. The CDR3, as DNA: TGTGCCAGCAGCCACGCGGGACATACGAGAGAGCGGTACTTC.

The rearrangement joins TRBV20-1 to TRBJ2-3; unclear D gene. Germline-derived CDR1 and CDR2 are DFQATT and SNEGSKA (reference sequence). This CDR3 region has 13 residues. Between the trimmed V and J ends, which lost 4 bases and 2 bases, there was a span of 10 bases. For the CDR3, the DNA is TGCAGTGCTAACCCCTCCCTCACAGATACGCAGTATTTT. Translated, it gives CSANPSLTDTQYF.

This clonotype was recorded a few times. This chain uses TRBV5-1 with TRBJ2-1; 10 bases match TRBD2. V lost 0 bases to trimming and J lost 0 bases; unmatched junction nucleotides: 6. The CDR3 extends over 18 amino acids. Germline CDR1 is SGHRS and CDR2 is YFSETQ. The CDR3 spells CASSLGLAGISSYNEQFF. The CDR3 region has the DNA TGCGCCAGCAGCTTGGGACTAGCGGGCATAAGCTCCTACAATGAGCAGTTCTTC. The full variable domain, completed using reference TRBV5-1 and TRBJ2-1, is KAGVTQTPRYLIKTRGQQVTLSCSPISGHRSVSWYQQTPGQGLQFLFEYFSETQRNKGNFPGRFSGRQFSNSRSEMNVSTLELGDSALYLCASSLGLAGISSYNEQFFGPGTRLTVL.

This chain joins TRBV20-1 and TRBJ2-1; 13 bases are a match to TRBD2. With V trimmed by 3 bases and J by 3 bases, 17 bases remained unmatched. CDR1 is DFQATT and CDR2 is SNEGSKA in the germline V gene (reference sequence). The CDR3 consists of 20 residues. This chain's CDR3 is CSASGGGGTSGMSFYNEQFF. As DNA, the CDR3 is TGCAGTGCTAGCGGGGGCGGGGGGACTAGCGGGATGTCTTTCTACAATGAGCAGTTCTTC.

The rearrangement links TRBV12-3 or TRBV12-4 to TRBJ1-3, with 7 nucleotides matching TRBD1. Trimming removed 4 bases from V and 4 bases from J; junction bases left unmatched: 4. This CDR3 spans 14 amino acids. For the CDR3, the DNA is TGTGCCAGCAGTTCTAACAGGGGAGGAAACACCATATATTTT. It is translated as CASSSNRGGNTIYF.

The chain carries TRBV11-2 and TRBJ1-2, with TRBD1 matching over 7 bases. Germline V lookup: CDR1 SGHAT, CDR2 FQNNGV. V dropped 5 bases and J dropped 4; count of bases not matched to a gene: 10. CDR3 length: 15 residues. CDR3 in DNA: TGTGCCAGCAGCACTTACAGGGGAGGTATCTATGGCTACACCTTC. It translates to CASSTYRGGIYGYTF.